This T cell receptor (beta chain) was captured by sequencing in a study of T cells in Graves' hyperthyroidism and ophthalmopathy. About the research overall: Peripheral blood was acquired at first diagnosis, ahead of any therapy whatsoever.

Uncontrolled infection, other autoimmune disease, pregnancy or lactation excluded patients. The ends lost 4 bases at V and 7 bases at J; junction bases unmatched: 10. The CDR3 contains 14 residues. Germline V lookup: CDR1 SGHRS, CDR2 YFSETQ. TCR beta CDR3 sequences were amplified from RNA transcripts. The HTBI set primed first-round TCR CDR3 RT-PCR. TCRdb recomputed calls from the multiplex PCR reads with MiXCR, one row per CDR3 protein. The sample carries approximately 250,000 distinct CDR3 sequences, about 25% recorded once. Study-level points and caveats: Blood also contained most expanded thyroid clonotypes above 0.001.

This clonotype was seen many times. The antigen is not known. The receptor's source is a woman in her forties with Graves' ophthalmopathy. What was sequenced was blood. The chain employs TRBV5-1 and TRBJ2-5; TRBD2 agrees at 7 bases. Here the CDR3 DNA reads TGCGCCAGCAGCCCCAGGACTAGTTTCGGGACCCAGTACTTC. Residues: CASSPRTSFGTQYF. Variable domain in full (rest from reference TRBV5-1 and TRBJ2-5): KAGVTQTPRYLIKTRGQQVTLSCSPISGHRSVSWYQQTPGQGLQFLFEYFSETQRNKGNFPGRFSGRQFSNSRSEMNVSTLELGDSALYLCASSPRTSFGTQYFGPGTRLLVL.